Below, one T cell receptor (beta chain) is given with its context. This entry belongs to a study of control samples from healthy donors and cancer patients. Clones were sequenced by immunoSEQ multiplex PCR, and TCRdb holds only the in-frame ones, with some missing. The sample has around 100,000 clones, just over 85% seen once. Trimming took 5 bases from V and 1 from J, leaving 8 bases between them. CDR1 and CDR2 (germline): SNHLY, FYNNEI. The length of the CDR3 is 13 residues. V usage is TRBV2 and J usage is TRBJ1-1, with D uncertain. Sequencing input: blood. The clonotype comes from a man aged 25 to 45 in good health. CDR3 loop: CASSFQRNTEAFF. In nucleotides, the CDR3 is TGTGCCAGCAGTTTTCAGCGGAACACTGAAGCTTTCTTT. Drawing the rest from reference TRBV2 and TRBJ1-1, the complete variable domain is EPEVTQTPSHQVTQMGQEVILRCVPISNHLYFYWYRQILGQKVEFLVSFYNNEISEKSEIFDDQFSVERPDGSNFTLKIRSTKLEDSAMYFCASSFQRNTEAFFGQGTRLTVV.